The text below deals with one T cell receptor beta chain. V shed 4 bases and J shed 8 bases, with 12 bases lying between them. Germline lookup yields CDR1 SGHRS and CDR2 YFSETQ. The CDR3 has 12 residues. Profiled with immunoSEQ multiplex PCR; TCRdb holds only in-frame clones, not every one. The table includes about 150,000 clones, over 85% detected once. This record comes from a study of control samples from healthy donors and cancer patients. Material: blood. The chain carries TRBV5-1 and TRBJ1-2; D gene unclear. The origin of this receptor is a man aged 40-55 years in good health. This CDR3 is CASSPGGYGYTF. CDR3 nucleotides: TGCGCCAGCAGCCCCGGAGGGTACGGCTACACCTTC.